This is a list of T cell receptor beta chains from one sample in a study of identical twins' blood T cells. TCRdb re-derived calls from the 5' RACE reads in MiXCR, one entry per CDR3 protein. This table has 400,000 or so distinct CDR3 sequences, roughly 30% appearing once. The sequenced sample was PBMCs. These receptors originate from a woman aged 18-49 years in good health. CDR3s include the opening cysteine and the closing phenylalanine or tryptophan. A D gene is named only where the DNA matches it firmly. Some rows mark clone size as missing; the rest say once, few, many or name a class of expanded clone.

j_call v_call clone_size d_call cdr3_aa cdr3_nt
TRBJ2-2 TRBV2 many - CASSEASGELFF TGTGCCAGCAGTGAAGCTAGCGGGGAGCTGTTTTTT
TRBJ1-1 TRBV25-1 many - CASSEYPAGAFF TGTGCCAGCAGTGAATACCCGGCGGGCGCTTTCTTT
TRBJ2-3 TRBV6-5 - - CASSYELAGRNTQYF TGTGCCAGCAGTTACGAGTTGGCAGGGAGAAATACGCAGTATTTT
TRBJ2-3 TRBV29-1 few TRBD2 CSVDGLADSTDTQYF TGCAGCGTTGACGGACTAGCGGACAGCACAGATACGCAGTATTTT
TRBJ2-3 TRBV5-1 - TRBD2 CASSSIAGGITDTQYF TGCGCCAGCAGCTCCATAGCGGGGGGAATCACAGATACGCAGTATTTT
TRBJ1-3 TRBV4-3 few TRBD1 CASSQTDRDVATIYF TGCGCCAGCAGCCAAACAGACAGGGATGTAGCCACCATATATTTT
TRBJ1-1 TRBV7-2 many - CASSRNRAEAFF TGTGCCAGCAGTCGTAATCGGGCTGAAGCTTTCTTT
TRBJ2-1 TRBV12-3/TRBV12-4 once - CAIPKGAAEYNEQFF TGTGCCATACCCAAGGGCGCAGCTGAATACAATGAGCAGTTCTTC
TRBJ1-5 TRBV5-6 few TRBD1 CASSLGQGVGQPQHF TGTGCCAGCAGCTTGGGACAGGGGGTCGGGCAGCCCCAGCATTTT
TRBJ1-2 TRBV2 many - CASSELAYGYTF TGTGCCAGCAGTGAATTGGCCTATGGCTACACCTTC
TRBJ1-5 TRBV12-5 - - CASGRDEEPGQPQHF TGTGCTAGTGGTAGGGATGAGGAGCCCGGACAGCCCCAGCATTTT
TRBJ1-2 TRBV14 - TRBD1 CASSPDRDYTNYGYTF TGTGCCAGCAGCCCGGACAGGGATTATACTAACTATGGCTACACCTTC
TRBJ2-1 TRBV5-1 - - CASSGFTDAYNEQFF TGCGCCAGCAGCGGATTCACCGACGCCTACAATGAGCAGTTCTTC
TRBJ1-4 TRBV20-1 - - CSVEATNEKLFF TGCAGTGTCGAGGCTACTAATGAAAAACTGTTTTTT
TRBJ2-2 TRBV2 many - CASSRTENTGELFF TGTGCCAGCAGTAGGACAGAGAACACCGGGGAGCTGTTTTTT
TRBJ1-1 TRBV7-2 few - CASSFRQMNTEAFF TGTGCCAGCAGCTTTCGGCAGATGAACACTGAAGCTTTCTTT
TRBJ2-7 TRBV5-1 - - CASSSPGSLEQYF TGCGCCAGCAGCTCCCCGGGGTCTTTAGAGCAGTACTTC
TRBJ2-5 TRBV20-1 - TRBD2 CSARSITSGQETQYF TGCAGTGCTAGATCAATAACTAGCGGACAAGAGACCCAGTACTTC
TRBJ1-5 TRBV18 - - CASSQGQNQPQHF TGTGCCAGCTCACAGGGGCAGAATCAGCCCCAGCATTTT
TRBJ1-4 TRBV20-1 many TRBD1 CSAPAGTGGFNEKLFF TGCAGTGCTCCCGCCGGGACAGGGGGTTTCAATGAAAAACTGTTTTTT
TRBJ1-2 TRBV20-1 - - CSATGGLRIGYTF TGCAGTGCTACCGGGGGGCTAAGGATAGGCTACACCTTC
TRBJ2-3 TRBV19 many - CASRRASTDTQYF TGTGCCAGTAGGCGCGCAAGCACAGATACGCAGTATTTT
TRBJ1-1 TRBV20-1 many TRBD1 CSARNPGQGGTEAFF TGCAGTGCTAGAAACCCGGGACAGGGGGGAACTGAAGCTTTCTTT
TRBJ2-3 TRBV20-1 few - CSARDLGQSDTQYF TGCAGTGCTAGAGATCTGGGCCAGTCAGATACGCAGTATTTT
TRBJ1-6 TRBV11-3 - - CASSPDSYSPLHF TGTGCCAGCAGCCCGGACAGTTATTCACCCCTCCACTTT
TRBJ2-5 TRBV6-2/TRBV6-3 - TRBD1 CASSYQSGQQETQYF TGTGCCAGCAGTTACCAGTCGGGACAGCAAGAGACCCAGTACTTC
TRBJ1-1 TRBV4-1 few - CASSHPSAGSFGTEAFF TGCGCCAGCAGCCACCCGTCGGCGGGGAGTTTCGGGACTGAAGCTTTCTTT
TRBJ1-3 TRBV3-1 once - CASSRRGTSGNTIYF TGTGCCAGCAGCCGGAGAGGAACTTCTGGAAACACCATATATTTT
TRBJ2-2 TRBV5-6 few - CASSLTRAGELFF TGTGCCAGCAGTCTGACTCGGGCCGGGGAGCTGTTTTTT
TRBJ1-5 TRBV12-3/TRBV12-4 - TRBD1 CASSSTTGVNQPQHF TGTGCCAGCAGTTCTACGACAGGGGTAAACCAGCCCCAGCATTTT
TRBJ1-4 TRBV11-2 few - CASSLGGDEKLFF TGTGCCAGCAGCTTGGGAGGGGATGAAAAACTGTTTTTT
TRBJ1-1 TRBV2 - TRBD1 CASSEDRGIVVTEAFF TGTGCCAGCAGTGAAGACAGGGGTATAGTTGTCACTGAAGCTTTCTTT
TRBJ1-5 TRBV6-1 few - CASSEGSLSNQPQHF TGTGCCAGCAGTGAGGGCTCTCTGAGCAATCAGCCCCAGCATTTT
TRBJ2-3 TRBV29-1 few - CSVVLDSTDTQYF TGCAGCGTCGTTCTGGACAGCACAGATACGCAGTATTTT
TRBJ2-7 TRBV20-1 - - CSASPDGPYEQYF TGCAGTGCCAGCCCGGACGGACCCTACGAGCAGTACTTC
TRBJ1-5 TRBV20-1 once - CSAQDTRNQPQHF TGCAGTGCTCAGGACACGCGCAATCAGCCCCAGCATTTT
TRBJ1-2 TRBV20-1 many TRBD1 CSATQGEYGYTF TGCAGTGCCACACAGGGGGAGTATGGCTACACCTTC
TRBJ2-2 TRBV11-2 few - CASSLAPNTGELFF TGTGCCAGCAGCTTGGCTCCGAACACCGGGGAGCTGTTTTTT
TRBJ2-1 TRBV14 - - CASRQGAPPYNEQFF TGTGCCAGCAGACAAGGGGCGCCGCCCTACAATGAGCAGTTCTTC
TRBJ2-1 TRBV12-2 - - CAGRLTSIEQFF TGTGCAGGTCGCCTGACTAGCATTGAGCAGTTCTTC
TRBJ1-1 TRBV27 - - CAIKVGGALGTEAFF TGTGCCATCAAGGTGGGAGGGGCCTTGGGCACTGAAGCTTTCTTT
TRBJ2-2 TRBV20-1 few - CSAHVPGIGTGELFF TGCAGTGCCCATGTCCCAGGGATAGGGACCGGGGAGCTGTTTTTT
TRBJ2-7 TRBV27 - - CASSLTHLGEQYF TGTGCCAGCAGTTTAACTCACCTGGGGGAGCAGTACTTC
TRBJ1-2 TRBV6-5 many - CASRLRDGIYGYTF TGTGCCAGCAGGCTCCGGGACGGCATTTATGGCTACACCTTC
TRBJ2-2 TRBV5-5 - - CASSLAQGWELFF TGTGCCAGCAGCTTGGCGCAGGGGTGGGAGCTGTTTTTT
TRBJ2-2 TRBV10-3 few - CAIRTFTGELFF TGTGCCATCAGGACTTTTACCGGGGAGCTGTTTTTT
TRBJ1-5 TRBV11-2 - - CASSPGITRGNQPQHF TGTGCCAGCAGCCCTGGCATTACGAGGGGCAATCAGCCCCAGCATTTT
TRBJ1-2 TRBV4-2 - - CASSQGFGVGLANYGYTF TGTGCCAGCAGCCAAGGCTTCGGGGTGGGGCTAGCTAACTATGGCTACACCTTC
TRBJ1-1 TRBV5-5 - - CASSLSGAWGYTEAFF TGTGCCAGCAGCTTATCGGGGGCGTGGGGGTACACTGAAGCTTTCTTT
TRBJ2-3 TRBV7-9 - - CASRPSIDTDTQYF TGTGCCAGCCGGCCTTCCATAGACACAGATACGCAGTATTTT
TRBJ1-1 TRBV6-2/TRBV6-3 - - CASSQLRGLDTEAFF TGTGCCAGCAGTCAACTCCGGGGGCTTGACACTGAAGCTTTCTTT
TRBJ1-2 TRBV12-3/TRBV12-4 few TRBD1 CASSSTSPQGARLYGYTF TGTGCCAGCAGTTCGACATCCCCACAGGGGGCGAGATTGTATGGCTACACCTTC
TRBJ2-5 TRBV19 - - CASRGFGTQYF TGTGCCAGTAGAGGGTTCGGAACCCAGTACTTC
TRBJ1-1 TRBV20-1 - TRBD1 CSASRTGTMNTEAFF TGCAGTGCTAGTCGGACAGGGACCATGAACACTGAAGCTTTCTTT
TRBJ1-1 TRBV18 - TRBD1 CASSQGQGVTEAFF TGTGCCAGCTCACAGGGACAGGGAGTCACTGAAGCTTTCTTT